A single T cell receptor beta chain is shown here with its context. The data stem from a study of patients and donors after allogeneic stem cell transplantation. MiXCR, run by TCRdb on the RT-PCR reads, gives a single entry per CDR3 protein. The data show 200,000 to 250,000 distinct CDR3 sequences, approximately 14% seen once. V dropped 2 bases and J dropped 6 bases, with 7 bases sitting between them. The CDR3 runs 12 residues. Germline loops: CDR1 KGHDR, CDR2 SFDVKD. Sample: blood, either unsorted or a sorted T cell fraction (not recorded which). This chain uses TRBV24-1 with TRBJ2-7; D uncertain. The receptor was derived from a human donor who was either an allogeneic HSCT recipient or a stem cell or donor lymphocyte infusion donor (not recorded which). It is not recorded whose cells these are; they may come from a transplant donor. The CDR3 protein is CATSDSRLEQYF. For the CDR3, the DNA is TGTGCCACCAGTGATTCTAGGCTCGAGCAGTACTTC.